The 7 T cell receptor beta chains presented below share a single source sample, sequenced in a study of cytomegalovirus exposure and HLA in healthy donors. Profiled with immunoSEQ multiplex PCR; TCRdb holds only in-frame clones, not every one. Of 55,000 to 80,000 clones in the sample, just under 95% were seen once. Material: PBMCs. These receptors were taken from a man younger than 30 in good health and CMV-seropositive.

Concerning this clone itself: At one boundary the junction diverges from the germline segment, which might be a read error. The rearrangement links TRBV7-7 to TRBJ2-5; possible D gene TRBD2, 5 bases. Germline CDR1 reads SSHAT; CDR2 reads FNYEAQ (reference sequence). The CDR3 loop spans 13 amino acids. The chain's CDR3 is CASSGGPGETQYF. The CDR3 DNA sequence: TGTGCTAGCAGCGGCGGGCCGGGGGAGACCCAGTACTTC.

Remarks on this clone: In the same sample, other DNA sequences code for this CDR3. The genes are TRBV4-2 and TRBJ2-5; TRBD2 aligns across 11 bases. Per the germline V gene, CDR1 is LGHNA and CDR2 is YNFKEQ. The CDR3 runs to 15 residues. Germline trimming cut 4 bases from V and 2 bases from J; bases unmatched to any gene: 3. The CDR3 sequence is CASSPGTSGQETQYF. For the CDR3, the DNA is TGTGCCAGCAGCCCGGGGACTAGCGGTCAAGAGACCCAGTACTTC.

The chain employs TRBV5-6 and TRBJ2-7; TRBD1 is a possible D gene (5 bases). This CDR3 contains 14 residues. CDR1 SGHDT and CDR2 YYEEEE come from the germline V gene. Deletions cut 4 bases from V and 9 bases from J, with 20 bases between. CDR3 amino acids: CASSLWWADQGQYF. CDR3 sequence (DNA): TGTGCCAGCAGCCTCTGGTGGGCGGATCAGGGGCAGTACTTC.

The V and J genes are TRBV9 and TRBJ2-1, with 12 positions matching TRBD1. The CDR3 runs 16 residues. Germline CDR1 and CDR2: SGDLS and YYNGEE. The V and J ends lost 3 bases and 9 bases, in that order; junction bases with no gene match: 10. CDR3 sequence: CASSGRDRGPSPEQFF. The CDR3 nucleotides are TGTGCCAGCAGCGGCCGGGACAGGGGGCCTTCCCCTGAGCAGTTCTTC.

The J gene is TRBJ2-7, the V gene TRBV7-2; a weak D match, TRBD2 (5 bases). V lost 3 bases to trimming and J lost 7 bases, with 22 bases between them. Germline V gene sequence: CDR1 SGHTA, CDR2 FQGNSA. The CDR3 spans 16 residues. CDR3 sequence reads: CASSLARVSITSEQYF. CDR3 DNA sequence: TGTGCCAGCAGCTTGGCGAGGGTTAGTATTACGAGTGAGCAGTACTTC. Full variable domain (missing parts from reference TRBV7-2 and TRBJ2-7): GAGVSQSPSNKVTEKGKDVELRCDPISGHTALYWYRQSLGQGLEFLIYFQGNSAPDKSGLPSDRFSAERTGGSVSTLTIQRTQQEDSAVYLCASSLARVSITSEQYFGPGTRLTVT.

The chain has TRBV28 and TRBJ2-5; 9 positions match TRBD2. After removal of 8 bases from V and 4 bases from J, the junction contained 8 bases not matched to a gene. The CDR3 is 14 amino acids. Looked up from germline, CDR1 is MDHEN and CDR2 is SYDVKM. Written as DNA, the CDR3 is TGTGCCAGCGGGACCGGGACTAGCATAGAGACCCAGTACTTC. Its translation is CASGTGTSIETQYF.

The V and J genes are TRBV27 and TRBJ1-2, with D possibly being TRBD1 (5 bases). In germline, CDR1 is MNHEY, CDR2 SMNVEV (reference sequence). V gave up 8 bases and J gave up 6 bases, with 19 bases separating them. CDR3 length: 14 amino acids. The CDR3, as DNA: TGTGCCAGCGGGCAATTTTGGGGCTCTGATGGCTACACCTTC. Translation gives CASGQFWGSDGYTF.